This record looks at one TCR beta chain sequence and its context. The data stem from a study of T cells expressing NK-cell markers. Study information: TCR beta repertoires came from sorted CD3+CD56+NKG2C+, CD3+CD56+NKG2C- and CD3+CD56-NKG2C+ T cells.

TCRdb processed the 5' RACE reads again and assigns one entry to each CDR3 protein, with no DNA. This specimen shows roughly 350,000 distinct CDR3 sequences; the ten leading clones hold around 5%. The CDR3 runs 15 residues. CDR1 MDHEN and CDR2 SYDVKM come from the germline V gene. J is TRBJ2-5 and V is TRBV28; no DNA is available, so the TRBD1 call from TCRdb remains unchecked. The sample taken for sequencing was blood T cells: a sorted CD56 or NKG2C T cell subset, CD4+ or CD8+ T cells, or bulk PBMC T cells (not recorded which). The clonotype was recovered from a man aged 18 to 69 in good health. CDR3: CASSPAGTGKETQYF.